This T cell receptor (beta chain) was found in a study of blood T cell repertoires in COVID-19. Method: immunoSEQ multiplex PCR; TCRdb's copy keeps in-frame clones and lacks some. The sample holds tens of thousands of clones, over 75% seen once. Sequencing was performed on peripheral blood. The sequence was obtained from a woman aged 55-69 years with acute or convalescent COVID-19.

The CDR3 DNA follows: TGTGCCAGTAGCTCCGGGTATCGTCTCTATGGCTACACCTTC. Translation: CASSSGYRLYGYTF. The rearrangement uses TRBV19 and TRBJ1-2; the D is unclear. This CDR3 has 14 residues. V was trimmed by 6 bases and J by 4 bases, leaving 15 bases between them. Germline lookup yields CDR1 LNHDA and CDR2 SQIVND (reference sequence).